This T cell receptor (beta chain) was recovered during a study of CD8 T cells in ankylosing spondylitis (dated by TCRdb to 2016 to 2017). Notes on the research overall: The study profiled T cell receptor beta repertoires in healthy donors and ankylosing spondylitis patients to find disease-linked TCR variants. The whole study cohort included over a hundred healthy donors and around 25 ankylosing spondylitis patients. Peripheral blood samples were taken, and synovial fluid was additionally collected from ankylosing spondylitis patients.

This clonotype was counted only a few times. No antigen is known for it. The record has no base qualities; no much larger clone is one base away. Overall study results and their limits: A TCR beta motif of several highly homologous amino acid variants appeared characteristic of blood from ankylosing spondylitis patients. Some motif variants had previously been reported in the synovial fluid and blood of reactive arthritis patients, which suggests shared mechanisms of disease initiation. The disease-linked clones showed a CD8+ phenotype and occurred at relatively low frequencies in peripheral blood. The disease-linked clones were reported to be significantly enriched in matched synovial fluid samples from ankylosing spondylitis patients.

Sequencing relied on an Illumina HiSeq 2500. TCR beta libraries were prepared by quantitative 5'-RACE with molecular barcodes. For the original study's pipeline: A new computational method, built on a probabilistic model of VDJ rearrangement, was used to identify disease-linked TCR variants. TCRdb's own reprocessing of the public reads used fastp at Q25 and MiXCR and kept productive beta chains. All rows with the same CDR3 protein become a single entry with the most common DNA and genes. The V and J calls reflect TCRdb's pipeline rather than the authors' work. Counted in this sample were some 130,000 distinct CDR3 sequences; 7.3% of them appeared once. Around 12% of the sample rests with the top ten. The specimen was blood, either unsorted or a sorted T cell fraction (not recorded which). This receptor was obtained from a female donor with ankylosing spondylitis or in good health (not recorded which).

CDR3 protein: CATSRDPGGDQPQHF. In nucleotides, the sequence is TGTGCCACCAGCAGAGATCCAGGGGGTGATCAGCCCCAGCATTTT. Recombination linked TRBV15 to TRBJ1-5; TRBD1 fits 7 bases in the junction. Trimming takes 0 bases off V and 5 bases off J; junction bases not matched to a gene: 4. The germline V gene encodes CDR1 LNHNV and CDR2 YYDKDF (reference sequence). Inclusive of the bounding cysteine and phenylalanine, the CDR3 is 15 residues long. Only the CDR3 region is kept as DNA, spanning 45 bases read in frame from base 1.